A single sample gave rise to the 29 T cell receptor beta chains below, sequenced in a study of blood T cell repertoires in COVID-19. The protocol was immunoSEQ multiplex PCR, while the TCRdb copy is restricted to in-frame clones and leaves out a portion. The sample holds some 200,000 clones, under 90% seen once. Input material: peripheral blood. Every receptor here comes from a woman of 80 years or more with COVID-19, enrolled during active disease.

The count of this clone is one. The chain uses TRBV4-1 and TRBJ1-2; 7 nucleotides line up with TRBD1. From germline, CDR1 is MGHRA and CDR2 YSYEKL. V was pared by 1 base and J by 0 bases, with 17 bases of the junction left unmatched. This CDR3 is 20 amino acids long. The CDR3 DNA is TGCGCCAGCAGCCAAGTCGTGCCCGGACAGGCCCAAATTCCTAACTATGGCTACACCTTC. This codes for CASSQVVPGQAQIPNYGYTF.

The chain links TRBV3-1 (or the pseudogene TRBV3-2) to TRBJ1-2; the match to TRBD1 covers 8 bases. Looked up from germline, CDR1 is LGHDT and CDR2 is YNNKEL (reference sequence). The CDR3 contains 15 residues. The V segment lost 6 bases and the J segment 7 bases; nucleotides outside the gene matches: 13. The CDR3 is CASRDPGQATSGYTF. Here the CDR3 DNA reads TGTGCCAGCAGGGATCCGGGACAGGCAACTTCTGGCTACACCTTC.

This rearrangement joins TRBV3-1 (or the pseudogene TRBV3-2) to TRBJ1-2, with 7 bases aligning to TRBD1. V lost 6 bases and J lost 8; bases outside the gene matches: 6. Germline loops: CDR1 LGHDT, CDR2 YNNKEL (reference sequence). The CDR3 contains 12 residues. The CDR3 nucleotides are TGTGCCAGCAGTCGGGGACAGCGAGGCTACACCTTC. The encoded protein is CASSRGQRGYTF.

CDR3 in amino acids: CASSLNYRGTEAFF. CDR3 bases: TGCGCCAGCAGCCTTAACTACAGGGGTACTGAAGCTTTCTTT. This chain connects TRBV5-1 to TRBJ1-1, with 7 bases aligning to TRBD1. Germline values: CDR1 SGHRS, CDR2 YFSETQ. The CDR3 length is 14 residues. Trimming took 4 bases from V and 5 from J; bases not matched to a gene: 8.

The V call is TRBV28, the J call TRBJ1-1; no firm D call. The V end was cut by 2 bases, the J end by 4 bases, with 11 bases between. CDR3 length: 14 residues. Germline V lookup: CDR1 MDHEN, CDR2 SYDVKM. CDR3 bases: TGTGCCAGCAGTTTACAGGTAAAACTCACTGAAGCTTTCTTT. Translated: CASSLQVKLTEAFF. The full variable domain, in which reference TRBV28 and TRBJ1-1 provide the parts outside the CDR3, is DVKVTQSSRYLVKRTGEKVFLECVQDMDHENMFWYRQDPGLGLRLIYFSYDVKMKEKGDIPEGYSVSREKKERFSLILESASTNQTSMYLCASSLQVKLTEAFFGQGTRLTVV.

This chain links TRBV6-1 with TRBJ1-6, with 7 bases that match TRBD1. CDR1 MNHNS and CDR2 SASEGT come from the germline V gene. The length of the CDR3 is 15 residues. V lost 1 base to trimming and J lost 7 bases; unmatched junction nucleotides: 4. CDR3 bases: TGTGCCAGCAGTGAAGTTGGGGACAGAAATTCACCCCTCCACTTT. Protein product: CASSEVGDRNSPLHF.

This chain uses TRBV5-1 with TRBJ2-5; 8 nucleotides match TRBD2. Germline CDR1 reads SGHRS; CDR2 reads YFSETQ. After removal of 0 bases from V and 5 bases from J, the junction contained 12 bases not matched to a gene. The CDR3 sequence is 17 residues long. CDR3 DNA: TGCGCCAGCAGCTTGGAAGTGGCGGGGGGTATTCGGGAGACCCAGTACTTC. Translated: CASSLEVAGGIRETQYF.

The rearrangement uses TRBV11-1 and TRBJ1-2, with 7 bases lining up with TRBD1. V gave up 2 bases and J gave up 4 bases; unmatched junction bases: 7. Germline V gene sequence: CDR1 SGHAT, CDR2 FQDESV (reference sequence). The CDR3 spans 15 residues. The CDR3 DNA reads TGTGCCAGCAGCTTACACTCAGGGGGTTCCTATGGCTACACCTTC. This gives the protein CASSLHSGGSYGYTF.

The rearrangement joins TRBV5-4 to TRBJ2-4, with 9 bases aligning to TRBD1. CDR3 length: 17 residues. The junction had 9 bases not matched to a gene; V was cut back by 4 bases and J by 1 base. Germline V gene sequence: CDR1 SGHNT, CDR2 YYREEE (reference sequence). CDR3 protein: CASSGIGQGIAKNIQYF. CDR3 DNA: TGTGCCAGCAGCGGAATCGGACAGGGGATTGCCAAAAACATTCAGTACTTC.

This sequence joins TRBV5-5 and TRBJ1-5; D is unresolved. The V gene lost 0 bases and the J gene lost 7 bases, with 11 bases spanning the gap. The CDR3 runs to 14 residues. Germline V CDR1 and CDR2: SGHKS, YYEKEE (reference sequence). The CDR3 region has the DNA TGTGCCAGCAGCTTGGAGGCAGCGTGGCAGCCCCAGCATTTT. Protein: CASSLEAAWQPQHF.

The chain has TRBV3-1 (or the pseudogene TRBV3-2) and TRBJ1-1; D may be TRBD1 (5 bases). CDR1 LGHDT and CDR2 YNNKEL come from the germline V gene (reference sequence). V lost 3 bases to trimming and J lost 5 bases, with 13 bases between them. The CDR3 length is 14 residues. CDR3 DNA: TGTGCCAGCAGCCACGGGGGGAAGGGGACTGAAGCTTTCTTT. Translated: CASSHGGKGTEAFF.

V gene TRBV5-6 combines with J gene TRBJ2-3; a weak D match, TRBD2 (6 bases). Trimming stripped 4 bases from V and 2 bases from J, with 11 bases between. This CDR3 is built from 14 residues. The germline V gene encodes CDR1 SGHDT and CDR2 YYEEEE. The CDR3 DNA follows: TGTGCCAGCAGCAGGACTATTTCCACAGATACGCAGTATTTT. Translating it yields CASSRTISTDTQYF. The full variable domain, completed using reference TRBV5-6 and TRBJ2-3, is DAGVTQSPTHLIKTRGQQVTLRCSPKSGHDTVSWYQQALGQGPQFIFQYYEEEERQRGNFPDRFSGHQFPNYSSELNVNALLLGDSALYLCASSRTISTDTQYFGPGTRLTVL.

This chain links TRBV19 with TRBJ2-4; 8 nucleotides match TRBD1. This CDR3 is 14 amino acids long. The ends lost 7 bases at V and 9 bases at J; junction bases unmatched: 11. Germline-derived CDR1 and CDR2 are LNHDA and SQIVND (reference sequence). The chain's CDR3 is CASTRTGILGIQYF. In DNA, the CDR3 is TGTGCCAGTACCCGGACAGGGATATTAGGCATTCAGTACTTC.

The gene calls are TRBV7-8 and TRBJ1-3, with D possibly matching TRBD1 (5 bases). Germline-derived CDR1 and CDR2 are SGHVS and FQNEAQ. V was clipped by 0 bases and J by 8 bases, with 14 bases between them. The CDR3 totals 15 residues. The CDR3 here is CASSLAWDGGDTIYF. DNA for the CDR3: TGTGCCAGCAGCTTAGCGTGGGACGGGGGAGACACCATATATTTT.

The CDR3 DNA sequence: TGTGCCAGCAAGGGGTCTCTGACCGGGGAGCTGTTTTTT. Translation gives CASKGSLTGELFF. The V gene is TRBV2, the J gene TRBJ2-2; the D gene is possibly TRBD1 (5 bases). This CDR3 is built from 13 residues. With 7 bases removed from V and 5 bases from J, the gap between germline ends came to 11 bases. Germline V gene sequence: CDR1 SNHLY, CDR2 FYNNEI.

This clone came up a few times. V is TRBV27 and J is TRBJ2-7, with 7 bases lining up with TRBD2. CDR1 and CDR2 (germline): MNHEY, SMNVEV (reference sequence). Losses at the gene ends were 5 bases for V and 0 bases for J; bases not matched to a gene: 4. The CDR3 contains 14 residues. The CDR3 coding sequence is TGTGCCAGCAGTCGCCGGGGGGACTCCTACGAGCAGTACTTC. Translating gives CASSRRGDSYEQYF.

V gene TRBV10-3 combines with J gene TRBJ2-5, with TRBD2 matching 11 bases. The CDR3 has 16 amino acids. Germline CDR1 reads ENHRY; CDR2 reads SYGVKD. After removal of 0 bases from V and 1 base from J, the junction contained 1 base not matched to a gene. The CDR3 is CAISESLAGGQETQYF. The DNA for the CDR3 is TGTGCCATCAGTGAGTCCCTAGCGGGGGGCCAAGAGACCCAGTACTTC.

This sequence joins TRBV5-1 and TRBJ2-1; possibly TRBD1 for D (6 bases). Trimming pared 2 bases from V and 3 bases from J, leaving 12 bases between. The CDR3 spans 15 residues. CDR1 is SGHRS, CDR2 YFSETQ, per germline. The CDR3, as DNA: TGCGCCAGCAGCTTTGGGGGCGCGGACTACAATGAGCAGTTCTTC. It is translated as CASSFGGADYNEQFF.

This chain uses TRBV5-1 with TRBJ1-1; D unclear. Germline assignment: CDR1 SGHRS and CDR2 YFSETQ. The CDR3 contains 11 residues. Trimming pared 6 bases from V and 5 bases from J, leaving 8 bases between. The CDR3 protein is CASKSGTEAFF. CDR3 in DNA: TGCGCCAGCAAATCCGGGACTGAAGCTTTCTTT.

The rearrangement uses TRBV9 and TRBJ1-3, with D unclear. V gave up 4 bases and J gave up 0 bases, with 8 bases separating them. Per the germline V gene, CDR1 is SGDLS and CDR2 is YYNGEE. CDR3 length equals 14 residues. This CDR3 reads CASSLASSGNTIYF. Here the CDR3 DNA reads TGTGCCAGCAGCTTAGCGAGCTCTGGAAACACCATATATTTT.

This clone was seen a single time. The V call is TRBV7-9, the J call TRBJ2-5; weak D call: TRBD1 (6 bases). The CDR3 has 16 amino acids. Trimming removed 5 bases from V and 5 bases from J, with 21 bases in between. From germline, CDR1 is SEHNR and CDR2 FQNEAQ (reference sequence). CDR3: CASSASPQGSGETQYF. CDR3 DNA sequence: TGTGCCAGCAGCGCGAGTCCCCAGGGGAGTGGGGAGACCCAGTACTTC.

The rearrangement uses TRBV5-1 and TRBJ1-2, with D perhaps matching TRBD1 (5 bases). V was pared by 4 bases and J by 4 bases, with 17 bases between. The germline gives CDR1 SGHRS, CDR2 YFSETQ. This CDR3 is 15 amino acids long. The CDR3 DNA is TGCGCCAGCAGCGGGGCCGGGGGGGGTAGCTATGGCTACACCTTC. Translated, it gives CASSGAGGGSYGYTF.

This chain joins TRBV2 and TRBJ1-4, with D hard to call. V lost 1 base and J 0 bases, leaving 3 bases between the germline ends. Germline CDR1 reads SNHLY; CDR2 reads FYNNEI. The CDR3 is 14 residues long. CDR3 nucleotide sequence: TGTGCCAGCAGTGAAGGGCCAACTAATGAAAAACTGTTTTTT. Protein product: CASSEGPTNEKLFF.

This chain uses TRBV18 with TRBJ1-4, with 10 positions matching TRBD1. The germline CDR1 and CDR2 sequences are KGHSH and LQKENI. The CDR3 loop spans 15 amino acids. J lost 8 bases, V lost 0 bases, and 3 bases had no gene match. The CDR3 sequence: CASSPPGQGREKLFF. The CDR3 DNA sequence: TGTGCCAGCTCACCACCGGGACAGGGGAGGGAAAAACTGTTTTTT.

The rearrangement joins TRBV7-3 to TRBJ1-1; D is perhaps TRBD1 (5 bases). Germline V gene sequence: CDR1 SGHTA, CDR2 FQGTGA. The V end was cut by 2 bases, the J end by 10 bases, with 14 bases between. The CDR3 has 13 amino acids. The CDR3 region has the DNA TGTGCCAGCAGCTTATTTCAGGGCCAGGTAGCTTTCTTT. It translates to CASSLFQGQVAFF.

The CDR3 nucleotides are TGTGCCAGTAATCAGGGTGTCTCTGAAGCTTTCTTT. This encodes CASNQGVSEAFF. The chain couples TRBV11-2 to TRBJ1-1; maybe TRBD1 (5 bases). Germline CDR1 SGHAT, CDR2 FQNNGV. This CDR3 contains 12 residues. The V gene lost 9 bases and the J gene lost 6 bases, with 14 bases spanning the gap. Filled out from reference TRBV11-2 and TRBJ1-1, the complete variable domain reads EAGVAQSPRYKIIEKRQSVAFWCNPISGHATLYWYQQILGQGPKLLIQFQNNGVVDDSQLPKDRFSAERLKGVDSTLKIQPAKLEDSAVYLCASNQGVSEAFFGQGTRLTVV.

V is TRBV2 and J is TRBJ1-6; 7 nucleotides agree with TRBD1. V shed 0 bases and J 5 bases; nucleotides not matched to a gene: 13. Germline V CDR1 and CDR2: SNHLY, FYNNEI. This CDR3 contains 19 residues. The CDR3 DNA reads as TGTGCCAGCAGTGAAGCAAGTCCACGAAACAGGGGAGATAATTCACCCCTCCACTTT. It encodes CASSEASPRNRGDNSPLHF.

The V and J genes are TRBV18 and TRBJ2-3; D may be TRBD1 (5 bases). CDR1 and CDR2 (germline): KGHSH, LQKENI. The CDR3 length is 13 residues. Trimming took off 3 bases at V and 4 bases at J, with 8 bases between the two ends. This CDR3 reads CASSPDNPDTQYF. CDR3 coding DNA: TGTGCCAGCTCACCGGACAATCCAGATACGCAGTATTTT.

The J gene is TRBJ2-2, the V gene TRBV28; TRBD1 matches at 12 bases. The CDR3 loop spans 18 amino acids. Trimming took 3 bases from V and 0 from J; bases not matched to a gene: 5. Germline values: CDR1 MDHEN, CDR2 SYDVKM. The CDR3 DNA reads TGTGCCAGCAGTTTTACCGGGACAGGGGGCTCGAACACCGGGGAGCTGTTTTTT. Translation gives CASSFTGTGGSNTGELFF.